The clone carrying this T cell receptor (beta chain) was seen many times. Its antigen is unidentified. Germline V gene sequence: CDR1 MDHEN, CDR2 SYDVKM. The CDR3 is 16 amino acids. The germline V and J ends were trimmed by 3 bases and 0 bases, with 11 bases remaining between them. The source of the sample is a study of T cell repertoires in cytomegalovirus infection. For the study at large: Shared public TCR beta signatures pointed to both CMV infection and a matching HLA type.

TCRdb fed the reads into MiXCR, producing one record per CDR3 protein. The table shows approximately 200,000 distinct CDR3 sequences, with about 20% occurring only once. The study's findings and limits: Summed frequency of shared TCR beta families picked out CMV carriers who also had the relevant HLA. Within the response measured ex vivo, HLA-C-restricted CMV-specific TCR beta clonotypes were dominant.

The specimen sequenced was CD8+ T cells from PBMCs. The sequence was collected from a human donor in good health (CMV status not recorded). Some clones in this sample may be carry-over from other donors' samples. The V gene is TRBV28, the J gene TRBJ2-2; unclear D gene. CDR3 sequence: CASSLSRISNTGELFF. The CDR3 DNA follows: TGTGCCAGCAGTTTGTCGAGGATTTCGAACACCGGGGAGCTGTTTTTT.